One and the same sample provided the 27 T cell receptor beta chains below, sequenced in a study of CD8 T cells in ankylosing spondylitis. TCRdb processed the 5' RACE reads anew with MiXCR; each CDR3 protein has one entry. The sample carries fewer than 250,000 distinct CDR3 sequences, around a quarter recorded once. Sequenced sample: blood, either unsorted or a sorted T cell fraction (not recorded which). These receptors came from a male donor with ankylosing spondylitis or in good health (not recorded which).

This clonotype appeared many times. V is TRBV28 and J is TRBJ1-1; D is perhaps TRBD1 (5 bases). Trimming took 5 bases from V and 6 from J, leaving 16 bases between them. The CDR3 runs 14 residues. In germline, CDR1 is MDHEN, CDR2 SYDVKM. CDR3 sequence (DNA): TGTGCCAGCAGTCCACCGCGGCAGGGACCTGAAGCTTTCTTT. It encodes CASSPPRQGPEAFF.

The chain carries TRBV12-3 or TRBV12-4 and TRBJ2-6; D unresolved. There are 16 residues in the CDR3. V lost 3 bases and J 0 bases, leaving 9 bases between the germline ends. Written as DNA, the CDR3 is TGTGCCAGCAGTTTTTATCGGAGCTCTGGGGCCAACGTCCTGACTTTC. Residues: CASSFYRSSGANVLTF.

The rearrangement joins TRBV12-3 or TRBV12-4 to TRBJ1-5; no reliable D call. This CDR3 is built from 14 residues. V was pared by 1 base and J by 5 bases, with 9 bases between. The DNA of the CDR3 is TGTGCCAGCAGTTTAGGTGGGAACGATCAGCCCCAGCATTTT. Protein sequence: CASSLGGNDQPQHF.

This clonotype has at least ten counts. The chain links TRBV5-6 to TRBJ1-6, with a possible D match to TRBD1 (5 bases). CDR3 length: 15 amino acids. The V gene's germline CDR1 is SGHDT and CDR2 YYEEEE. V dropped 2 bases and J dropped 7 bases, with 13 bases sitting between them. This CDR3 is CASSLYQGTNSPLHF. CDR3 nucleotide sequence: TGTGCCAGCAGCTTATACCAGGGAACCAATTCACCCCTCCACTTT. The full variable domain, with the rest looked up from reference TRBV5-6 and TRBJ1-6, is DAGVTQSPTHLIKTRGQQVTLRCSPKSGHDTVSWYQQALGQGPQFIFQYYEEEERQRGNFPDRFSGHQFPNYSSELNVNALLLGDSALYLCASSLYQGTNSPLHFGNGTRLTVT.

The chain combines TRBV20-1 with TRBJ2-3; no definite D call. The CDR3 runs to 13 residues. V was clipped by 2 bases and J by 4 bases, with 10 bases between them. Germline V gives CDR1 DFQATT, CDR2 SNEGSKA (reference sequence). The CDR3 sequence is CSARSMAADTQYF. The DNA of the CDR3 is TGCAGTGCTAGAAGTATGGCCGCAGATACGCAGTATTTT.

This clonotype has ten or more counts. One junction end does not reproduce the germline sequence, and a read error may be involved. The chain couples TRBV29-1 to TRBJ2-1; either TRBD1 or TRBD2 may fit D (5 bases each). This CDR3 comprises 15 residues. Germline-derived CDR1 and CDR2 are SQVTM and ANQGSEA. The CDR3 here is CSAEGLGGSYNEQFF. DNA for the CDR3: TGCAGCGCTGAAGGGCTTGGGGGTTCCTACAATGAGCAGTTCTTC.

The chain carries TRBV20-1 and TRBJ2-1, with 7 bases that match TRBD2. The V segment lost 4 bases and the J segment 4 bases; nucleotides outside the gene matches: 7. CDR3 length equals 14 residues. Germline loops: CDR1 DFQATT, CDR2 SNEGSKA (reference sequence). CDR3 amino acids: CSATSLAAYNEQFF. The CDR3 DNA reads as TGCAGTGCTACCAGCCTAGCGGCTTACAATGAGCAGTTCTTC.

This clonotype has more than one count but fewer than ten. The gene calls are TRBV20-1 and TRBJ2-3, with TRBD1 identical over 12 bases. Germline CDR1 and CDR2: DFQATT and SNEGSKA (reference sequence). The CDR3 is 15 residues long. J lost 5 bases, V lost 4 bases, and 7 bases had no gene match. CDR3 protein: CSATPGQGAGDTQYF. In nucleotides, the CDR3 is TGCAGTGCTACTCCGGGACAGGGGGCGGGAGATACGCAGTATTTT.

This clonotype was seen repeatedly, ten times or more. The CDR3 DNA reads as TGTGCCATCAGTGGGGAGCGGGAGACCGGGGAGCTGTTTTTT. Translated: CAISGERETGELFF. The chain is built from TRBV10-3 and TRBJ2-2; 8 bases line up with TRBD2. V dropped 4 bases and J dropped 5; count of bases not matched to a gene: 3. The V gene's germline CDR1 is ENHRY and CDR2 SYGVKD. There are 14 residues in the CDR3.

This clonotype occurred a few times. This chain uses TRBV29-1 with TRBJ1-2; 8 nucleotides line up with TRBD1. The CDR3 totals 13 residues. V gave up 4 bases and J gave up 8 bases; unmatched junction bases: 9. Germline V CDR1 and CDR2: SQVTM, ANQGSEA. The chain's CDR3 is CSVVTTGAGGYTF. The CDR3 DNA reads as TGCAGCGTTGTCACGACAGGGGCCGGCGGCTACACCTTC.

In regard to this clonotype: This may be a read error, as it is one base from a much larger clone. This sequence joins TRBV4-1 and TRBJ1-1; D ambiguous. CDR3 length: 15 residues. Germline V CDR1 and CDR2: MGHRA, YSYEKL. The CDR3 nucleotides read TGCGCCAGCAGCCAACTATTAACAGCTGGCACTAAAGCTTTCTTT. This sequence encodes CASSQLLTAGTKAFF.

This clonotype was seen a few times. The J gene is TRBJ2-3, the V gene TRBV12-3 or TRBV12-4; 8 positions agree with TRBD2. The CDR3 has 17 amino acids. V dropped 1 base and J dropped 0; count of bases not matched to a gene: 6. The CDR3 loop is CASSLGLAGASTDTQYF. Written as DNA, the CDR3 is TGTGCCAGCAGTTTAGGGCTAGCGGGTGCTAGCACAGATACGCAGTATTTT.

The sample holds many counts of this clonotype. This chain uses TRBV20-1 with TRBJ2-3, with no clear D. The CDR3 loop spans 13 amino acids. V lost 2 bases and J 4 bases, leaving 10 bases between the germline ends. Germline CDR1 is DFQATT and CDR2 is SNEGSKA (reference sequence). CDR3 sequence: CSARSSYADTQYF. CDR3 coding DNA: TGCAGTGCTAGAAGTAGCTACGCAGATACGCAGTATTTT.

This clonotype was counted many times. This chain connects TRBV10-3 to TRBJ2-5; 7 bases are a match to TRBD2. This CDR3 is built from 15 residues. Germline assignment: CDR1 ENHRY and CDR2 SYGVKD. With 3 bases clipped from V and 5 bases from J, the junction kept 9 bases outside the gene matches. This chain's CDR3 is CAISDASGMGETQYF. As DNA, the CDR3 is TGTGCCATCAGTGATGCCAGCGGGATGGGTGAGACCCAGTACTTC.

This chain connects TRBV20-1 to TRBJ2-7; TRBD2 aligns across 9 bases. V shed 1 base, J shed 3 bases, and the junction held 1 base outside the gene matches. The CDR3 consists of 13 residues. From germline, CDR1 is DFQATT and CDR2 SNEGSKA (reference sequence). The CDR3 spells CSARVAGVYEQYF. The CDR3 nucleotides read TGCAGTGCTAGAGTAGCGGGGGTCTACGAGCAGTACTTC.

This clonotype showed up many times. The chain has TRBV20-1 and TRBJ2-5; 8 bases are a match to TRBD1. The CDR3 is 12 residues long. Trimming cost V 7 bases and J 4 bases; bases outside gene matches: 5. Germline V CDR1 and CDR2: DFQATT, SNEGSKA (reference sequence). The CDR3 coding sequence is TGCAGTGGTAGCAGGGGGCTAGAGACCCAGTACTTC. Protein: CSGSRGLETQYF.

This clonotype was found a few times. The gene calls are TRBV5-1 and TRBJ2-3; TRBD2 matches at 7 bases. The CDR3 loop spans 15 amino acids. Germline assignment: CDR1 SGHRS and CDR2 YFSETQ. J was trimmed by 2 bases and V by 4 bases; bases with no gene match: 7. CDR3 DNA: TGCGCCAGCAGCGTAAGCGGGACTATCACAGATACGCAGTATTTT. Amino acid sequence: CASSVSGTITDTQYF.

This clonotype was detected ten times or more. The CDR3 DNA reads as TGTGCCAGCTTCGGACAGGGAAGCTCTGGAAACACCATATATTTT. Translating it yields CASFGQGSSGNTIYF. The gene calls are TRBV16 and TRBJ1-3, with 8 bases matching TRBD1. Per the germline V gene, CDR1 is KGHSY and CDR2 is FQNENV. This CDR3 has 15 residues. The J segment lost 0 bases and the V segment lost 8 bases, leaving 6 bases of the junction unmatched.

This clonotype turned up a few times. This chain uses TRBV29-1 with TRBJ2-1; 7 bases match TRBD2. This CDR3 spans 12 amino acids. CDR1 is SQVTM and CDR2 is ANQGSEA in the germline V gene. The J segment lost 10 bases and the V segment lost 6 bases, leaving 9 bases of the junction unmatched. CDR3 sequence: CSVRGLVYEQFF. DNA for the CDR3: TGCAGCGTCCGTGGACTAGTATACGAGCAGTTCTTC.

The chain uses TRBV5-1 and TRBJ2-3, with TRBD2 matching over 7 bases. Germline loops: CDR1 SGHRS, CDR2 YFSETQ. Losses at the gene ends were 2 bases for V and 4 bases for J; bases not matched to a gene: 7. This CDR3 region has 15 residues. The CDR3 nucleotides are TGCGCCAGCAGCTTAATCGGGACTAAGGCAGATACGCAGTATTTT. It is translated as CASSLIGTKADTQYF.

This clonotype appeared many times. CDR3 DNA sequence: TGTGCCATCGGGGAGGGGAACCTGCGCGAGCAGTACTTC. Encoded protein: CAIGEGNLREQYF. The chain joins TRBV10-3 to TRBJ2-7; the match to TRBD2 covers 7 bases. The trim removed 8 bases at V and 6 bases at J, leaving 10 bases unmatched. CDR3 length: 13 residues. Germline values: CDR1 ENHRY, CDR2 SYGVKD.

There are many counts of this clonotype. The chain couples TRBV25-1 to TRBJ2-7; no clear D. Germline lookup yields CDR1 MGHDK and CDR2 SYGVNS. Trimming removed 2 bases from V and 3 bases from J, with 8 bases in between. The CDR3 runs to 13 residues. The CDR3 spells CASSERNSYEQYF. The CDR3 bases are TGTGCCAGCAGTGAACGTAACAGCTACGAGCAGTACTTC.

This clonotype has at least ten counts. This rearrangement joins TRBV5-1 to TRBJ2-5; D possibly corresponds to TRBD2 (6 bases). Germline CDR1 is SGHRS and CDR2 is YFSETQ. The CDR3 runs 14 residues. V lost 3 bases to trimming and J lost 5 bases, with 14 bases between them. In DNA form, the CDR3 reads TGCGCCAGCAGCTATGCGGGGACCGGGGAGACCCAGTACTTC. This gives the protein CASSYAGTGETQYF. The variable domain in full, with the rest retrieved from reference TRBV5-1 and TRBJ2-5, is KAGVTQTPRYLIKTRGQQVTLSCSPISGHRSVSWYQQTPGQGLQFLFEYFSETQRNKGNFPGRFSGRQFSNSRSEMNVSTLELGDSALYLCASSYAGTGETQYFGPGTRLLVL.

The V gene is TRBV28, the J gene TRBJ2-3, with D unclear. The CDR3 covers 12 residues. V lost 4 bases to trimming and J lost 4 bases, with 6 bases between them. Germline V gives CDR1 MDHEN, CDR2 SYDVKM. Here the CDR3 reads CASSSASDTQYF. CDR3 nucleotide sequence: TGTGCCAGCAGTTCTGCCTCAGATACGCAGTATTTT.

This clonotype was detected ten times or more. V usage is TRBV7-8 and J usage is TRBJ2-2; 8 bases are shared with TRBD1. The germline V gene encodes CDR1 SGHVS and CDR2 FQNEAQ. Losses at the gene ends were 4 bases for V and 5 bases for J; bases not matched to a gene: 3. The CDR3 runs 14 residues. In nucleotides, the CDR3 is TGTGCCAGCAGCTCCAGGACAGGGACCGGGGAGCTGTTTTTT. Its translation: CASSSRTGTGELFF.

This clonotype occurred a few times. The chain couples TRBV14 to TRBJ2-2, with 7 bases aligning to TRBD2. Trimming took 1 base from V and 9 from J; bases not matched to a gene: 8. This CDR3 contains 15 residues. Germline V lookup: CDR1 SGHDN, CDR2 FVKESK. CDR3 sequence: CASSQGSSGQRELFF. CDR3 coding DNA: TGTGCCAGCAGCCAAGGCTCTAGCGGCCAGCGGGAGCTGTTTTTT.

The sample holds a few counts of this clonotype. The rearrangement uses TRBV12-3 or TRBV12-4 and TRBJ2-5; 10 positions agree with TRBD2. Unmatched junction bases numbered 5, after V lost 6 bases and J lost 4 bases. The CDR3 is 14 amino acids. Here the CDR3 reads CASRPSGSRETQYF. CDR3 DNA sequence: TGTGCCAGCAGACCTAGCGGGAGTAGAGAGACCCAGTACTTC.